These 20 T cell receptor beta chains came from one sample sequenced in a study of Graves' ophthalmopathy and Graves' hyperthyroidism. Transcripts of RNA were the source for amplifying TCR beta CDR3 regions. The first round was an RT-PCR with HTBI primers, and the second round was a multiplex PCR. TCRdb itself ran the multiplex PCR reads through MiXCR, one entry per CDR3 protein. This sample carries 350,000 to 400,000 distinct CDR3 sequences, approximately 15% of them seen once, and the ten largest clones take 5.5% to 7%. The sequenced sample consisted of peripheral blood. These receptors originate from a woman between 18 and 29 years old with stable Graves' hyperthyroidism.

The genes are TRBV20-1 and TRBJ2-7, with 10 bases that match TRBD1. J gave up 0 bases and V 0 bases, and 5 bases lay outside the gene matches. Germline CDR1 DFQATT, CDR2 SNEGSKA (reference sequence). The CDR3 extends over 16 amino acids. CDR3 sequence: CSARDMGQGSSYEQYF. The CDR3 nucleotides read TGCAGTGCTAGAGATATGGGACAGGGGAGCTCCTACGAGCAGTACTTC.

The chain joins TRBV19 to TRBJ2-2, with 14 bases matching TRBD2. The length of the CDR3 is 19 residues. Germline loops: CDR1 LNHDA, CDR2 SQIVND (reference sequence). Trimming at V came to 7 bases and at J to 5 bases, leaving 15 bases not matched to a gene. CDR3 residues: CASTINGLAGGPRTGELFF. Written as DNA, the CDR3 is TGTGCCAGTACCATCAATGGACTAGCGGGGGGTCCCCGGACCGGGGAGCTGTTTTTT.

Concerning this clonotype itself: At one of its ends the junction is not consistent with the germline gene, which may arise from a read error. The V call is TRBV6-1, the J call TRBJ2-5, with D perhaps being TRBD1 or TRBD2 (6 bases each). The CDR3 runs to 13 residues. Germline loops: CDR1 MNHNS, CDR2 SASEGT. CDR3 sequence reads: CASSETGAETQYF. The CDR3, as DNA: TGTGCCAGTAGTGAAACGGGGGCGGAGACCCAGTACTTC.

This clonotype turned up a few times. V is TRBV7-3 and J is TRBJ2-3, with D perhaps matching TRBD2 (5 bases). CDR3 length equals 19 residues. CDR1 and CDR2 from the germline V gene are SGHTA and FQGTGA. Trimming cost V 1 base and J 2 bases, with 22 bases left between them. The CDR3 loop reads CASSLKGRVPPIDTDTQYF. The CDR3, as DNA: TGTGCCAGCAGCTTAAAAGGGCGGGTCCCCCCCATCGACACAGATACGCAGTATTTT.

This clonotype was counted many times. V usage is TRBV6-1 and J usage is TRBJ2-7, with 9 bases lining up with TRBD1. Germline CDR1 and CDR2: MNHNS and SASEGT. This CDR3 has 14 residues. Germline trimming cut 6 bases from V and 3 bases from J; bases unmatched to any gene: 6. CDR3 bases: TGTGCCAGCAGACCCGGACAGGGGAGCTACGAGCAGTACTTC. Its translation is CASRPGQGSYEQYF.

In its sample, this clonotype was seen many times. The chain employs TRBV19 and TRBJ2-7; possibly TRBD1 for D (6 bases). There are 15 residues in the CDR3. V was cut by 8 bases and J by 2 bases, with 19 bases left in between. Germline V gives CDR1 LNHDA, CDR2 SQIVND (reference sequence). The CDR3 nucleotides read TGTGCCAGTGGCCCCGAGGGGGTCCCCACCTACGAGCAGTACTTC. The encoded protein is CASGPEGVPTYEQYF.

This clonotype was recorded many times. This chain connects TRBV24-1 to TRBJ2-5; D is unclear. The V gene's germline CDR1 is KGHDR and CDR2 SFDVKD. The CDR3 loop spans 13 amino acids. V was trimmed by 9 bases and J by 1 base, leaving 11 bases between them. The CDR3 region has the DNA TGTGCCACCCAGAGCCAAGCCCAAGAGACCCAGTACTTC. Amino acids: CATQSQAQETQYF.

This clonotype was seen at least ten times. V gene TRBV2 combines with J gene TRBJ2-5; D could derive from TRBD1 or TRBD2 (5 bases each). Germline-derived CDR1 and CDR2 are SNHLY and FYNNEI. The CDR3 loop spans 12 amino acids. Trimming stripped 1 base from V and 12 bases from J, with 12 bases between. CDR3 residues: CASSEGGNLEYF. The CDR3 DNA reads as TGTGCCAGCAGTGAAGGGGGGAACTTGGAGTACTTC.

The rearrangement links TRBV7-2 to TRBJ2-7, with TRBD2 as a possible D gene (5 bases). V was trimmed by 4 bases and J by 3 bases, leaving 13 bases between them. The CDR3 consists of 14 residues. Germline V gives CDR1 SGHTA, CDR2 FQGNSA. The CDR3 protein is CASSSITRVYEQYF. The CDR3 DNA reads as TGTGCCAGCAGCTCTATAACTAGGGTCTACGAGCAGTACTTC.

This clonotype was observed many times. V usage is TRBV4-1 and J usage is TRBJ1-3; no definite D call. Germline V gives CDR1 MGHRA, CDR2 YSYEKL. The V end was cut by 0 bases, the J end by 0 bases, with 15 bases between. The CDR3 sequence is 18 residues long. CDR3 region: CASSQERLATFSGNTIYF. The CDR3 DNA is TGCGCCAGCAGCCAAGAAAGGCTTGCGACCTTCTCTGGAAACACCATATATTTT.

This clonotype was detected many times. CDR3 region: CASGLGRFEQYF. CDR3 sequence (DNA): TGTGCCAGCGGCCTCGGCCGCTTCGAGCAGTACTTC. The chain combines TRBV28 with TRBJ2-7; no definite D call. V gave up 8 bases and J gave up 6 bases, with 14 bases separating them. From germline, CDR1 is MDHEN and CDR2 SYDVKM. CDR3 length equals 12 residues.

In the case of this clonotype: One end of the junction varies from germline; a read error may be responsible. The rearrangement joins TRBV4-1 to TRBJ2-7; D is undetermined. CDR3 length equals 12 residues. The V gene's germline CDR1 is MGHRA and CDR2 YSYEKL. The CDR3 spells CASSQDSYEQCF. Here the CDR3 DNA reads TGCGCCAGCAGCCAAGACAGCTACGAGCAGTGCTTC.

This clonotype has ten or more counts. The chain couples TRBV6-5 to TRBJ1-1; D might be TRBD1 (6 bases). The CDR3 consists of 14 residues. The germline gives CDR1 MNHEY, CDR2 SVGAGI. Trimming removed 2 bases at V and 0 bases at J, with 7 bases between. The CDR3 loop is CASSYGGLNTEAFF. As DNA, the CDR3 is TGTGCCAGCAGTTACGGGGGGCTGAACACTGAAGCTTTCTTT.

This clonotype has a handful of counts. CDR3 nucleotide sequence: TGCAGTGCTAGAGAGGGGGCGGTGAGGGAGCAGTACTTC. It specifies CSAREGAVREQYF. This chain joins TRBV20-1 and TRBJ2-7; tentatively, D is TRBD1 (6 bases). The CDR3 runs 13 residues. Trimming cost V 0 bases and J 7 bases, with 13 bases left between them. Germline V gene lookup returns CDR1 DFQATT and CDR2 SNEGSKA (reference sequence).

This clonotype came up many times. The chain carries TRBV10-1 and TRBJ1-5; perhaps TRBD1 as D (6 bases). The CDR3 sequence is 17 residues long. V dropped 3 bases and J dropped 14 bases, with 29 bases sitting between them. CDR1 is WNHNN, CDR2 SYGVQD, per germline (reference sequence). The CDR3 loop is CASSEWSVVLGGTKEHF. The CDR3 DNA reads as TGCGCCAGCAGTGAATGGTCCGTGGTCCTGGGGGGCACCAAGGAGCATTTT.

The chain employs TRBV10-3 and TRBJ1-6; weak D call: TRBD1 (5 bases). Trimming removed 0 bases from V and 4 bases from J, with 10 bases in between. The CDR3 has 16 amino acids. CDR1 is ENHRY and CDR2 is SYGVKD in the germline V gene. The CDR3 region is CAISESPGKYNSPLHF. Here the CDR3 DNA reads TGTGCCATCAGTGAGTCCCCAGGGAAGTATAATTCACCCCTCCACTTT.

This clonotype was counted many times. This sequence joins TRBV12-3 or TRBV12-4 and TRBJ2-6; no clear D. The CDR3 extends over 15 amino acids. V was cut by 6 bases and J by 0 bases, with 9 bases left in between. The CDR3 DNA reads TGTGCCAGCAGCCCCCGATCCTCTGGGGCCAACGTCCTGACTTTC. It encodes CASSPRSSGANVLTF.

This sequence joins TRBV13 and TRBJ2-7; the match to TRBD2 covers 7 bases. CDR3 size: 15 residues. V was pared by 6 bases and J by 3 bases, with 11 bases of the junction left unmatched. Germline-derived CDR1 and CDR2 are PRHDT and FYEKMQ (reference sequence). Written as DNA, the CDR3 is TGTGCCAGCAGTCCCGGGGGGTCGGTGGACTACGAGCAGTACTTC. It specifies CASSPGGSVDYEQYF. The full variable domain, completed using reference TRBV13 and TRBJ2-7, is AAGVIQSPRHLIKEKRETATLKCYPIPRHDTVYWYQQGPGQDPQFLISFYEKMQSDKGSIPDRFSAQQFSDYHSELNMSSLELGDSALYFCASSPGGSVDYEQYFGPGTRLTVT.

In this sample, this clonotype turned up many times. The V and J genes are TRBV7-8 and TRBJ1-5, with 8 bases fitting TRBD1. Unmatched junction bases numbered 4, after V lost 4 bases and J lost 5 bases. Looked up from germline, CDR1 is SGHVS and CDR2 is FQNEAQ. There are 14 residues in the CDR3. CDR3 loop: CASSSGQGYQPQHF. Written as DNA, the CDR3 is TGTGCCAGCAGCTCAGGACAGGGCTATCAGCCCCAGCATTTT.

In its sample, this clonotype was seen a few times. The chain employs TRBV12-3 or TRBV12-4 and TRBJ2-6; TRBD2 aligns across 7 bases. Losses at the gene ends were 2 bases for V and 2 bases for J; bases not matched to a gene: 9. The CDR3 totals 18 residues. CDR3 coding DNA: TGTGCCAGCAGTTTAACCCGGGGGGTTGGGGCTGGGGCCAACGTCCTGACTTTC. It codes for CASSLTRGVGAGANVLTF.